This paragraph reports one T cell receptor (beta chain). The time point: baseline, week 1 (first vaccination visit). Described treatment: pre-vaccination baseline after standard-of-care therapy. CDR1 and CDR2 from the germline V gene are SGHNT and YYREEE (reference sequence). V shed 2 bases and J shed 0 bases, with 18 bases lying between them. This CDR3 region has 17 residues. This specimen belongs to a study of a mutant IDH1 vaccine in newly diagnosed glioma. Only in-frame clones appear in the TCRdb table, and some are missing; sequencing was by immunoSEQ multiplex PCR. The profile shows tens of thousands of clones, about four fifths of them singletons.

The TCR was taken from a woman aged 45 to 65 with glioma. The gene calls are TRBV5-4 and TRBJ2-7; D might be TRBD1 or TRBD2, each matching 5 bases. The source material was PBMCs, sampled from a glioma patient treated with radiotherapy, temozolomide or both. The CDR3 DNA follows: TGTGCCAGCAGCTTTCCCTCGGGGACGGACCTCTCCTACGAGCAGTACTTC. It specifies CASSFPSGTDLSYEQYF.